This is a list of T cell receptor beta chains from one sample in a study of blood T cells in healthy people across ages. MiXCR, run by TCRdb on the 5' RACE reads, gives a single entry per CDR3 protein. In the table there are 800,000 to 950,000 distinct CDR3 sequences, about 28% of which are singletons. Separately, the same data were catalogued under a study of T cells of mothers and their children.

Sequenced input: blood. The receptors shown here come from a middle-aged woman in good health. Each CDR3 is given with its conserved first and last residue. The D gene is left open where the match is weak. Size tells how often a clone was seen (once, few, many) or the class of an expanded clone, and some rows leave it out.

many | . | TRBJ2-7 | TRBV5-1 | CASSLTSNYEQYF | TGCGCCAGCAGCTTAACCTCTAACTACGAGCAGTACTTC
. | TRBD2 | TRBJ2-3 | TRBV5-1 | CASSSRLAVYTDTQYF | TGCGCCAGCAGCTCCCGGCTAGCGGTTTACACAGATACGCAGTATTTT
many | . | TRBJ1-6 | TRBV27 | CASSLYGGYNSPLHF | TGTGCCAGCAGTTTATATGGGGGTTATAATTCACCCCTCCACTTT
. | . | TRBJ1-1 | TRBV20-1 | CSASRGADTEAFF | TGCAGTGCTAGCAGGGGAGCGGACACTGAAGCTTTCTTT
few | TRBD1 | TRBJ2-1 | TRBV2 | CASSPRTGNNEQFF | TGTGCCAGCAGTCCAAGGACAGGTAACAATGAGCAGTTCTTC
few | . | TRBJ1-4 | TRBV12-5 | CASARLNRVAYEKLFF | TGTGCTAGTGCCCGATTAAACCGGGTCGCGTATGAAAAACTGTTTTTT
once | . | TRBJ2-3 | TRBV9 | CASSVDVKQETQYF | TGTGCCAGCAGCGTAGACGTGAAGCAAGAGACCCAGTATTTT
. | . | TRBJ1-2 | TRBV7-9 | CASSLAQLYGYTF | TGTGCCAGCAGCTTGGCGCAACTCTATGGCTACACCTTC
. | TRBD1 | TRBJ1-5 | TRBV12-3/TRBV12-4 | CASSRGRESQPQHF | TGTGCCAGCAGTAGGGGGCGAGAGAGCCAGCCCCAGCATTTT
. | TRBD1 | TRBJ2-7 | TRBV11-2 | CASRPWGQGGTYEQYF | TGTGCCAGCAGACCCTGGGGACAGGGGGGAACCTACGAGCAGTACTTC
few | TRBD1 | TRBJ2-7 | TRBV2 | CASREMTGSSYEQYF | TGTGCCAGCAGAGAGATGACAGGGAGCTCCTACGAGCAGTACTTC
few | TRBD1 | TRBJ1-5 | TRBV5-6 | CASSLSGRGRSNQPQHF | TGTGCCAGCAGCTTGTCGGGAAGGGGGCGAAGCAATCAGCCCCAGCATTTT
. | TRBD2 | TRBJ2-3 | TRBV28 | CATGSGGTDTQYF | TGTGCCACCGGAAGCGGGGGCACAGATACGCAGTATTTT
. | TRBD1 | TRBJ1-1 | TRBV20-1 | CSARGPSGQGLNTEAFF | TGCAGTGCTAGAGGACCCTCGGGACAGGGATTGAACACTGAAGCTTTCTTT
few | TRBD2 | TRBJ2-1 | TRBV29-1 | CSVELAGGYNEQFF | TGCAGCGTTGAACTAGCGGGGGGATACAATGAGCAGTTCTTC
. | . | TRBJ1-4 | TRBV6-8 | CASSYRRYQLDEKLFF | TGTGCCAGCAGTTACCGGCGATATCAACTGGATGAAAAACTGTTTTTT
. | . | TRBJ1-2 | TRBV27 | CASSYSAGTNYGYTF | TGTGCCAGCAGTTATAGCGCAGGAACTAACTATGGCTACACCTTC
. | . | TRBJ1-5 | TRBV20-1 | CSAMGGGNQPQHF | TGCAGTGCTATGGGGGGAGGTAATCAGCCCCAGCATTTT
few | TRBD1 | TRBJ1-1 | TRBV7-9 | CANSQRGQGNTEAFF | TGTGCCAACAGCCAGAGGGGACAGGGGAACACTGAAGCTTTCTTT
many | . | TRBJ2-5 | TRBV5-6 | CASSFRDQGETQYF | TGTGCCAGCAGCTTTCGTGACCAGGGCGAGACCCAGTACTTC
. | . | TRBJ1-1 | TRBV11-2 | CASIYSAGGSEAFF | TGTGCCAGCATCTATAGCGCCGGAGGTAGTGAAGCTTTCTTT
few | . | TRBJ2-7 | TRBV7-2 | CASSPPHHEQYF | TGTGCCAGCAGCCCTCCCCACCACGAGCAGTACTTC
. | . | TRBJ1-2 | TRBV7-2 | CASSLAVAARGGYGYTF | TGTGCCAGCAGCTTAGCGGTGGCCGCAAGGGGCGGCTATGGCTACACCTTC
. | . | TRBJ2-3 | TRBV5-1 | CASSGGAAPSTDTQYF | TGCGCCAGCAGCGGGGGGGCTGCCCCTAGCACAGATACGCAGTATTTT
many | . | TRBJ2-7 | TRBV29-1 | CSVEGGGTYEQYF | TGCAGCGTTGAAGGTGGGGGGACATACGAGCAGTACTTC
many | . | TRBJ2-6 | TRBV6-5 | CASRPGTSGANVLTF | TGTGCCAGCAGACCCGGGACCTCCGGGGCCAACGTCCTGACTTTC